This T cell receptor (beta chain) was captured in a study of T cells after yellow fever vaccination. This clonotype was observed many times. Synthesis of TCR cDNA relied on 5'RACE template switching, which attached a universal primer site and UMIs. TCRdb ran MiXCR on the 5' RACE reads and lists one entry per CDR3 protein. The table shows 620,000 or so distinct CDR3 sequences, with more than 9% occurring only once. There are 16 residues in the CDR3. V lost 2 bases and J lost 6; bases outside the gene matches: 8. From germline, CDR1 is SGHVS and CDR2 FQNEAQ. The sequencing used PBMCs, collected on the day of the yellow fever booster vaccination. This TCR derives from a young man who received the YFV17D yellow fever vaccine. The V gene is TRBV7-8, the J gene TRBJ2-7, with 12 bases matching TRBD2. This CDR3 reads CASSLLAGGFSTEQYF. The CDR3 coding sequence is TGTGCCAGCAGCTTACTAGCGGGAGGGTTTAGCACCGAGCAGTACTTC. The whole variable domain, remainder taken from reference TRBV7-8 and TRBJ2-7, is GAGVSQSPRYKVAKRGQDVALRCDPISGHVSLFWYQQALGQGPEFLTYFQNEAQLDKSGLPSDRFFAERPEGSVSTLKIQRTQQEDSAVYLCASSLLAGGFSTEQYFGPGTRLTVT.